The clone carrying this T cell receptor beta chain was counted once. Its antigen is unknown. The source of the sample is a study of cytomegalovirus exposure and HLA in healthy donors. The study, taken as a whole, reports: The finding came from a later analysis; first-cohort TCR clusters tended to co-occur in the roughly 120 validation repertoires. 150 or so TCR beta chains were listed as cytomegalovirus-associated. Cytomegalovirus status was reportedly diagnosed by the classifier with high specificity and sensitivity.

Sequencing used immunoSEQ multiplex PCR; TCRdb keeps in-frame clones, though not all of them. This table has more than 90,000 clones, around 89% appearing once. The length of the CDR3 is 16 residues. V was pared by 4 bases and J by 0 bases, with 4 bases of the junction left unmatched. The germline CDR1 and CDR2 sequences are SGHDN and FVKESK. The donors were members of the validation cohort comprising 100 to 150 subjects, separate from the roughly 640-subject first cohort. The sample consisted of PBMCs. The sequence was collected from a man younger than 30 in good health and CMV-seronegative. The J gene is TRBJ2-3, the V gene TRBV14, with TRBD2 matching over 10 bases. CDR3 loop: CASSRGTSDSTDTQYF. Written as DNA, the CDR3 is TGTGCCAGCAGCCGCGGGACTAGCGACAGCACAGATACGCAGTATTTT.